This is a list of T cell receptor beta chains from one sample in a study of PD-1 blockade in classical Hodgkin lymphoma. Sequencing was performed with immunoSEQ multiplex PCR; in TCRdb, only in-frame clones are kept and a portion is missing. Here the sample spans some 19,000 clones, approximately 80% being singletons. The source material was peripheral blood mononuclear cells (PBMCs), sampled before the fourth cycle of nivolumab. The receptors come from a human donor with classical Hodgkin lymphoma. CDR3s include the opening cysteine and the closing phenylalanine or tryptophan. The D gene is left open where the match is weak. Some rows mark clone size as missing; the rest say once, few, many or name a class of expanded clone.

J gene,V gene,clone size,D gene,CDR3 protein,CDR3 DNA
TRBJ2-5,TRBV2,few,NA,CASSSPETQYF,TGTGCCAGCAGTTCACCGGAGACCCAGTACTTC
TRBJ1-6,TRBV7-9,few,TRBD1,CASSPTGTALHF,TGTGCCAGCAGCCCAACCGGGACAGCCCTCCACTTT
TRBJ2-1,TRBV30,NA,NA,CAWSTFLLQQEDNEQFF,TGTGCCTGGAGTACGTTCCTACTACAACAAGAAGACAATGAGCAGTTCTTC
TRBJ2-1,TRBV11-3,NA,TRBD2,CASSLAGGFSSYNEQFF,TGTGCCAGCAGCTTAGCGGGGGGGTTCTCCTCTTACAATGAGCAGTTCTTC
TRBJ1-2,TRBV4-2,NA,TRBD1,CASSRDRGQGGYTF,TGTGCCAGCAGCCGAGACAGGGGGCAGGGTGGCTACACCTTC
TRBJ1-6,TRBV6-1,NA,NA,CASSESEDNSPLHF,TGTGCCAGCAGTGAATCGGAGGATAATTCACCCCTCCACTTT
TRBJ2-5,TRBV7-7,once,NA,CASSLGTGPETQYF,TGTGCTAGCAGCTTAGGAACAGGGCCAGAGACCCAGTACTTC
TRBJ2-1,TRBV5-4,NA,TRBD2,CAITGSGRFEQFF,TGTGCCATCACAGGTAGCGGGAGGTTTGAGCAGTTCTTC
TRBJ2-3,TRBV27,NA,TRBD1,CASSFQGARDTQYF,TGTGCCAGCAGTTTCCAGGGGGCAAGAGATACGCAGTATTTT
TRBJ2-7,TRBV11-3,NA,NA,CASSLDPASYEQYF,TGTGCCAGCAGCTTAGACCCAGCCTCCTACGAGCAGTACTTC
TRBJ1-4,TRBV6-1,once,NA,CASSESGGDEKLFF,TGTGCCAGCAGTGAATCGGGGGGGGACGAAAAACTGTTTTTT
TRBJ2-6,TRBV21-1,few,NA,CASSKGTSGANVLTF,TGTGCCAGCAGCAAGGGTACCTCTGGGGCCAACGTCCTGACTTTC
TRBJ2-3,TRBV7-2,NA,NA,CASSLQVSLTDTQYF,TGTGCCAGCAGCCTGCAAGTCTCTCTCACCGATACGCAGTATTTT
TRBJ2-5,TRBV11-2,NA,NA,CASSLGGFQMKTQYF,TGTGCCAGCAGCTTAGGTGGTTTCCAGATGAAGACCCAGTACTTC
TRBJ1-4,TRBV12-5,NA,NA,CASGFYRAVKPTNEKLFF,TGTGCTAGTGGTTTCTACCGGGCCGTAAAACCAACTAATGAAAAACTGTTTTTT
TRBJ1-2,TRBV19,once,NA,CASTSQWSARKRGYTF,TGTGCCAGTACCTCCCAGTGGTCCGCAAGGAAACGAGGCTACACCTTC
TRBJ2-7,TRBV23-1,NA,NA,CASSWDERSSYEQYF,TGCGCCAGCAGTTGGGACGAAAGGAGCTCCTACGAGCAGTACTTC
TRBJ1-3,TRBV11-2,once,NA,CASSLETPVLHSGNTIYF,TGTGCCAGCAGCTTAGAAACACCGGTCCTCCACTCTGGAAACACCATATATTTT
TRBJ2-1,TRBV5-4,NA,NA,CASSLGHWGGEQFF,TGTGCCAGCAGCTTGGGTCACTGGGGCGGGGAGCAGTTCTTC
TRBJ1-5,TRBV2,NA,TRBD1,CASSETGAQPQHF,TGTGCCAGCAGTGAGACAGGGGCTCAGCCCCAGCATTTT
TRBJ2-7,TRBV19,once,NA,CASSSSSYEQYF,TGTGCCAGTAGTTCGAGCTCCTACGAGCAGTACTTC
TRBJ2-5,TRBV19,NA,NA,CASGDWKQETQYF,TGTGCCAGTGGGGATTGGAAACAAGAGACCCAGTACTTC
TRBJ1-4,TRBV2,NA,NA,CASSENMPGQHNEKLFF,TGTGCCAGCAGTGAAAACATGCCGGGACAACATAATGAAAAACTGTTTTTT
TRBJ1-1,TRBV9,NA,NA,CASSVRGGGDTEAFF,TGTGCCAGCAGCGTTCGAGGTGGCGGGGACACTGAAGCTTTCTTT
TRBJ2-4,TRBV27,NA,NA,CASSRTEFNIQYF,TGTGCCAGCAGTCGGACAGAATTTAACATTCAGTACTTC
TRBJ2-5,TRBV7-2,NA,NA,CASSLGPRETQYF,TGTGCCAGCAGCTTAGGACCGCGAGAGACCCAGTACTTC
TRBJ1-2,TRBV10-3,NA,TRBD1,CAISRQGYGYTF,TGTGCCATCAGTAGACAGGGGTATGGCTACACCTTC
TRBJ2-7,TRBV9,NA,TRBD2,CASSVDGLAGVRNEQYF,TGTGCCAGCAGCGTAGACGGACTAGCGGGAGTGCGGAACGAGCAGTACTTC
TRBJ2-2,TRBV5-1,NA,NA,CASSLAPSTGELFF,TGCGCCAGCAGCTTGGCGCCATCCACCGGGGAGCTGTTTTTT
TRBJ2-2,TRBV7-7,NA,TRBD2,CASSPGLAGIDTGELFF,TGTGCTAGCAGCCCGGGACTAGCGGGAATAGATACCGGGGAGCTGTTTTTT
TRBJ2-5,TRBV19,once,NA,CASSGGQLQETQYF,TGTGCCAGTAGCGGGGGACAGCTCCAAGAGACCCAGTACTTC
TRBJ2-1,TRBV5-4,NA,TRBD1,CASSLEQGPQFF,TGTGCCAGCAGCTTGGAACAGGGGCCTCAGTTCTTC
TRBJ1-6,TRBV30,NA,TRBD1,CAWAGQGNSPLHF,TGTGCCTGGGCGGGACAGGGTAATTCACCCCTCCACTTT
TRBJ2-7,TRBV30,NA,NA,CAWSVPSLLRAYEQYF,TGTGCCTGGAGTGTACCAAGCCTTCTTCGCGCCTACGAGCAGTACTTC
TRBJ1-1,TRBV27,few,NA,CASSLGGDNTEAFF,TGTGCCAGCAGTTTAGGCGGGGACAACACTGAAGCTTTCTTT
TRBJ1-1,TRBV5-4,few,NA,CASSFRSRADTEAFF,TGTGCCAGCAGCTTTCGGTCACGGGCAGACACTGAAGCTTTCTTT
TRBJ1-5,TRBV28,NA,TRBD1,CASAHRDRGPYSNQPQHF,TGTGCCAGCGCCCACCGGGACAGGGGCCCCTATAGCAATCAGCCCCAGCATTTT
TRBJ2-7,TRBV25-1,NA,NA,CASSDVSLGFSYEQYF,TGTGCCAGCAGTGACGTGTCCTTAGGATTCTCCTACGAGCAGTACTTC
TRBJ2-3,TRBV10-3,NA,NA,CAISQSTDTQYF,TGTGCCATCAGTCAGAGCACAGATACGCAGTATTTT
TRBJ2-3,TRBV14,NA,NA,CASSQEGGGGSHTDTQYF,TGTGCCAGCAGCCAAGAGGGAGGTGGCGGGTCCCACACAGATACGCAGTATTTT